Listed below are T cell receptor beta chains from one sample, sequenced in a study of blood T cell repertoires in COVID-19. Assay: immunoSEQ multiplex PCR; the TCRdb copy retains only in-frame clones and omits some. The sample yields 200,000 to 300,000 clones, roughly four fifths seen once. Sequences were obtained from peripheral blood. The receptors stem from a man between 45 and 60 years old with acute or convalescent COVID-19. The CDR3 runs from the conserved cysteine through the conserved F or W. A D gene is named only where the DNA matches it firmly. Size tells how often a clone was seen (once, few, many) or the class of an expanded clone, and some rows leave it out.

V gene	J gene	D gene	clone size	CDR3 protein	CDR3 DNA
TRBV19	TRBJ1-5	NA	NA	CASSIAAGRNQPQHF	TGTGCCAGTAGTATAGCGGCAGGGCGCAATCAGCCCCAGCATTTT
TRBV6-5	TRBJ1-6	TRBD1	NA	CASSTGTDPNSPLHF	TGTGCCAGCAGCACCGGGACAGACCCTAATTCACCCCTCCACTTT
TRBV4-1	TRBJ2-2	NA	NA	CASSQDWPQGNTGELFF	TGCGCCAGCAGCCAAGATTGGCCCCAGGGGAACACCGGGGAGCTGTTTTTT
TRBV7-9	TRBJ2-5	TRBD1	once	CASSLTGTVQETQYF	TGTGCCAGCAGCTTAACTGGGACAGTTCAAGAGACCCAGTACTTC
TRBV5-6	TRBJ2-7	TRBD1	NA	CASRTRQGGFYEQYF	TGTGCCAGCAGGACAAGACAGGGGGGTTTTTACGAGCAGTACTTC
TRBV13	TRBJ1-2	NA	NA	CASSLASGAGNYGYTF	TGTGCCAGCAGCTTAGCCTCAGGGGCTGGGAACTATGGCTACACCTTC
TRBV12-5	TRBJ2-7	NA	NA	CASGLKGAYEQYF	TGTGCTAGTGGTTTGAAGGGGGCCTACGAGCAGTACTTC
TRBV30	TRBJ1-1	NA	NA	CAWSVATAKSEAFF	TGTGCCTGGAGTGTAGCGACAGCTAAGTCTGAAGCTTTCTTT
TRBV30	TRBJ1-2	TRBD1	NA	CAWSVGGTGGGYTF	TGTGCCTGGAGTGTTGGGGGGACAGGGGGAGGCTACACCTTC
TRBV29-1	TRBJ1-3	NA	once	CSAYYEYSGNTIYF	TGCAGCGCCTACTACGAATACTCTGGAAACACCATATATTTT
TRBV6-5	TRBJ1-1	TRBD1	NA	CASRVTGGIAEAFF	TGTGCCAGCAGAGTGACAGGGGGCATAGCTGAAGCTTTCTTT
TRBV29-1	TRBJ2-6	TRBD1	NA	CSVEFFTGVTSGANVLTF	TGCAGCGTTGAGTTTTTTACAGGGGTAACATCTGGGGCCAACGTCCTGACTTTC
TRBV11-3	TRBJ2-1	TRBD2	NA	CASSTYTSAGGNEQFF	TGTGCCAGCAGCACCTATACTAGCGCCGGGGGCAATGAGCAGTTCTTC
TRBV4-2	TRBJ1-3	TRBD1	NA	CASSQSPGQGSGNTIYF	TGTGCCAGCAGCCAATCACCGGGACAGGGGTCTGGAAACACCATATATTTT
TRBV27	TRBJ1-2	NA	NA	CASSNYSPDIIYGYTF	TGTGCCAGCAGTAACTACTCCCCGGACATCATCTATGGCTACACCTTC
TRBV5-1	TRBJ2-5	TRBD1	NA	CASSLLTGAQETQYF	TGCGCCAGCAGCTTACTTACAGGGGCCCAAGAGACCCAGTACTTC
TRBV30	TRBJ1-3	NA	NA	CAWSPPGNTIYF	TGTGCCTGGAGTCCTCCTGGAAACACCATATATTTT
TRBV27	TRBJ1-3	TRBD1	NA	CASRAGTVLNSGNTIYF	TGTGCCAGCAGGGCCGGGACAGTCCTGAACTCTGGAAACACCATATATTTT
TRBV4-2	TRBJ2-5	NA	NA	CASSQASGQETQYF	TGTGCCAGCAGCCAAGCCTCGGGCCAAGAGACCCAGTACTTC
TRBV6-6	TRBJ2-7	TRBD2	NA	CASRPGLATYEQYF	TGTGCCAGCAGACCGGGACTAGCGACCTACGAGCAGTACTTC
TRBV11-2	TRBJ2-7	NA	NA	CASSLVGGKTYEQYF	TGTGCCAGCAGCTTAGTCGGAGGGAAGACCTACGAGCAGTACTTC
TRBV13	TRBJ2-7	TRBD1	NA	CASSPGTASYEQYF	TGTGCCAGCAGCCCTGGGACAGCTTCCTACGAGCAGTACTTC
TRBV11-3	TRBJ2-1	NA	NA	CASSPETYNEQFF	TGTGCCAGCAGCCCGGAGACCTACAATGAGCAGTTCTTC
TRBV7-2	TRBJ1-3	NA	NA	CASSVQGSGNTIYF	TGTGCCAGCAGCGTTCAGGGATCCGGAAACACCATATATTTT
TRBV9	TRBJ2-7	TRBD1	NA	CASSPQDRDYEQYF	TGTGCCAGCAGCCCCCAGGACAGGGACTACGAGCAGTACTTC